Sequencing of this T cell receptor (beta chain) was carried out in a study of memory CD4+ T cells and cytomegalovirus serostatus. Single viable CD3+CD4+CD8-CD45RO+ cells were sorted as the memory CD4+ T cells. Here immunoSEQ multiplex PCR was the method, and the copy in TCRdb shows in-frame clones only, minus some. The sample contains roughly 42,000 clones, approximately 80% of which appear only once. In germline, CDR1 is MNHNS, CDR2 SASEGT. Trimming left V 11 bases short and J 4 bases short, with 23 bases between. This CDR3 comprises 15 residues. Sequencing input: memory CD4+ T cells from blood. This sequence joins TRBV6-1 and TRBJ1-2, with D tentatively TRBD1 (6 bases). The TCR comes from an adult in good health and CMV-seronegative. The CDR3 DNA reads as TGTGCCGCATCAGGTACGGGGGCCGGTGGCTATGGCTACACCTTC. Protein: CAASGTGAGGYGYTF.